A single sample gave rise to the 19 T cell receptor beta chains below, sequenced in a study of tissue T cells after allogeneic stem cell transplantation. The time point was: mouse harvest day 7 after allogeneic transplant. The graft held 10^6 splenic CD5+ T cells and 10^7 T-cell-depleted bone marrow cells. Data came from immunoSEQ multiplex PCR; TCRdb stores just in-frame clones and leaves some out. Here the sample spans approximately 6,700 clones, roughly half being singletons. The sample comprised gut tissue. All receptors derive from a female BALB/c mouse given C57BL/6 T cells with graft-versus-host disease after an allogeneic hematopoietic cell transplant.

Of note for this clone: Gene names refer to mouse genes. The CDR3 end is not reached by the read, which stops 1 residue before it; the germline J gene fills it in. The rearrangement uses TRBV12-2 and TRBJ1-2; the D is unclear. This CDR3 region has 13 residues. V was cut by 1 base and J by 0 bases, with 5 bases left in between. CDR1 and CDR2 from the germline V gene are SGHLS and HYDKME. The CDR3 spells CASSLTTNSDYTF. CDR3 bases read: TGTGCCAGCTCTCTGACAACAAACTCCGACTACACC.

This clone was seen a few times. The genes are named according to mouse. With the read ending 1 residue before the CDR3 end, the germline J gene is used to fill in that end. The rearrangement links TRBV3 to TRBJ2-5, with TRBD2 identical over 9 bases. J was trimmed by 5 bases and V by 6 bases; bases with no gene match: 3. This CDR3 spans 13 amino acids. Germline CDR1 is SNHLY and CDR2 is FYNGKV (reference sequence). The DNA read from the CDR3 is TGTGCCAGCAGACGACTGGGGGTAGACACCCAGTAC. It specifies CASRRLGVDTQY. The full CDR3 protein is CASRRLGVDTQYF.

Concerning this clone itself: Gene names are the mouse ones. The DNA read from the CDR3 is TGTGCCAGCAGCCTCAGACTGGGGAGTCAAAACACCTTGTAC. It encodes CASSLRLGSQNTLY. From start to end, the CDR3 is CASSLRLGSQNTLYF. The rearrangement links TRBV3 to TRBJ2-4; 8 bases are shared with TRBD2. Read coverage stops 1 residue before the CDR3 terminus; the germline J gene supplies the remainder. V gave up 5 bases and J gave up 0 bases; unmatched junction bases: 4. The CDR3 is made up of 15 amino acids. Germline lookup yields CDR1 SNHLY and CDR2 FYNGKV (reference sequence).

This clone was found a few times. Germline and genes: mouse. The sequenced fragment ends 1 residue before the CDR3 boundary, so the rest is inferred from the germline J gene. The rearrangement joins TRBV26 to TRBJ1-5; D is possibly TRBD1 (5 bases). Per germline, CDR1 KGHPV and CDR2 FQNQEV (reference sequence). Trimming pared 3 bases from V and 8 bases from J, leaving 11 bases between. The CDR3 totals 13 residues. Partial CDR3 DNA: TGTGCCAGCAGTCTCGGACAAACCAAGGCTCCGCTT. Its protein product is CASSLGQTKAPL. The entire CDR3 reads CASSLGQTKAPLF.

Comments on this clone: The gene names here belong to mouse. Coverage ceases 1 residue before the CDR3 finishes, and the germline J gene fills in the end. The chain is built from TRBV3 and TRBJ2-2; no clear D gene. There are 15 residues in the CDR3. The V end lost 4 bases, the J end lost 0 bases, and 9 bases lay between the germline ends. Germline V gene lookup returns CDR1 SNHLY and CDR2 FYNGKV (reference sequence). CDR3 DNA (partial): TGTGCCAGCAGCTCCGGACCCGCAAACACCGGGCAGCTCTAC. This codes for CASSSGPANTGQLY. The complete CDR3 reads CASSSGPANTGQLYF. The whole variable domain, filled in from reference TRBV3 and TRBJ2-2, reads GPKVLQIPSHQIIDMGQMVTLNCDPVSNHLYFYWYKQILGQQMEFLVNFYNGKVMEKSKLFKDQFSVERPDGSYFTLKIQPTALEDSAVYFCASSSGPANTGQLYFGEGSKLTVL.

As to this clone: The listed genes are named as in mouse. The read finishes 1 residue shy of the CDR3 end, and the germline J gene is used to complete it. The chain has TRBV26 and TRBJ1-1, with 9 bases matching TRBD1. CDR1 is KGHPV, CDR2 FQNQEV, per germline (reference sequence). The CDR3 runs 13 residues. V trimming: 5 bases; J trimming: 4 bases; junction bases outside the gene matches: 2. The sequenced part of the CDR3 DNA is TGTGCCAGCAGTAACAGGGGGCGCACAGAAGTCTTC. Its protein product is CASSNRGRTEVF. The entire CDR3 protein is CASSNRGRTEVFF.

With respect to this clone: Gene names are mouse gene names. From the germline J gene comes the end of the CDR3, since the read stops 1 residue before it. This chain links TRBV12-2 with TRBJ1-4; no clear D. Trimming removed 0 bases at V and 0 bases at J, with 4 bases between. The CDR3 extends over 14 amino acids. Germline CDR1 SGHLS, CDR2 HYDKME. The CDR3 bases that were read are TGTGCCAGCTCTCTCGGGGTTTCCAACGAAAGATTATTT. Its protein product is CASSLGVSNERLF. The full CDR3 reads CASSLGVSNERLFF.

In regard to this clone: Gene names are mouse gene names. The CDR3 goes on 1 residue after the read ends, and that part is filled in from the germline J gene. The chain joins TRBV16 to TRBJ1-2, with D tentatively TRBD1 (6 bases). V was pared by 5 bases and J by 1 base, with 11 bases between. This CDR3 spans 14 amino acids. Germline lookup yields CDR1 SGHSA and CDR2 FRNQAP. The sequenced CDR3 bases are TGTGCAAGCAGCCCCCGGGACAAAAACTCCGACTACACC. Its translation: CASSPRDKNSDYT. The entire CDR3 protein is CASSPRDKNSDYTF.

On this clone itself: Germline and genes: mouse. The read is 1 residue too short to cover the CDR3 end, so that end is filled in from the germline J gene. The rearrangement links TRBV31 to TRBJ2-3, with 12 nucleotides matching TRBD2. There are 16 residues in the CDR3. Germline CDR1 reads GKSSPN; CDR2 reads SITVG. Unmatched junction bases numbered 7, after V lost 3 bases and J lost 3 bases. The CDR3 sequence is CAWSPGTGGWAETLYF. The CDR3 DNA, read in part, is TGTGCCTGGAGCCCCGGGACTGGGGGGTGGGCAGAAACGCTGTAT.

For this clone: Gene names are mouse gene names. From the germline J gene comes the end of the CDR3, since the read stops 1 residue before it. This sequence joins TRBV26 and TRBJ2-5; 8 bases map to TRBD2. Germline CDR1 is KGHPV and CDR2 is FQNQEV (reference sequence). The CDR3 loop spans 15 amino acids. Trimming took 2 bases from V and 1 from J; bases not matched to a gene: 2. CDR3 region: CASSLVGGYQDTQYF. Partial CDR3 DNA: TGTGCCAGCAGTCTGGTGGGGGGGTACCAAGACACCCAGTAC.

On this clone: Genes and germline are mouse. Read data end 1 residue before the CDR3 end; the end is taken from the germline J gene. This chain links TRBV29 with TRBJ2-3, with 11 bases matching TRBD1. Germline CDR1 reads MSHET; CDR2 reads SYDVDS. The length of the CDR3 is 17 residues. Trimming at V came to 2 bases and at J to 1 base, leaving 5 bases not matched to a gene. The CDR3 loop reads CASSLRDRGLGAETLYF. CDR3 DNA, as far as it was read: TGTGCTAGCAGTTTAAGGGACAGGGGGTTGGGTGCAGAAACGCTGTAT.

A remark on this clone: Mouse gene names apply. The read ends 1 residue before the CDR3 terminus; that terminus is restored from the germline J gene. This sequence joins TRBV26 and TRBJ2-4; 11 positions agree with TRBD2. The length of the CDR3 is 16 residues. Germline trimming cut 2 bases from V and 1 base from J; bases unmatched to any gene: 2. CDR1 and CDR2 from the germline V gene are KGHPV and FQNQEV (reference sequence). The chain's CDR3 is CASSLNWGGRQNTLYF. The sequenced part of the CDR3 DNA is TGTGCCAGCAGTCTGAACTGGGGGGGCCGTCAAAACACCTTGTAC.

This clone is categorized as medium-sized. Here the gene names and germline are mouse. Read sequence stops 1 residue before the CDR3 end, and the germline J gene provides the missing end. The V and J genes are TRBV23 and TRBJ2-7; the table's D call, TRBD2, was not checked against the DNA. CDR3 length: 11 amino acids. Germline assignment: CDR1 KGHTA and CDR2 FQNQQP. The CDR3: CSSRRTFEQYF. The CDR3 DNA, read in part, is TGCTCCAGCAGGCGGACTTTTGAACAGTAC.

This clone turned up a few times. Gene names and germline match the mouse. CDR3 sequence: CASSRDIQAPLF. CDR3 DNA (partial): TGTGCCAGCAGTCGGGACATCCAGGCTCCGCTT. The chain carries TRBV26 and TRBJ1-5; D might be TRBD1 (6 bases). From the germline J gene comes the end of the CDR3, since the read stops 1 residue before it. V was pared by 4 bases and J by 6 bases, with 7 bases between. From germline, CDR1 is KGHPV and CDR2 FQNQEV (reference sequence). CDR3 length: 12 residues.

This clone showed up just once. Gene names refer to mouse genes. The sequenced fragment ends 1 residue before the CDR3 boundary, so the rest is inferred from the germline J gene. The V call is TRBV26, the J call TRBJ1-6; no clear D. TRBJ1-6 is given ORF status, its function remaining uncertain. The CDR3 covers 15 residues. In germline, CDR1 is KGHPV, CDR2 FQNQEV (reference sequence). The germline V and J ends were trimmed by 4 bases and 1 base, with 8 bases remaining between them. The covered CDR3 bases are TGTGCCAGCAGTCCCGTCAGGTCCTATAATTCGCCCCTCTAC. It codes for CASSPVRSYNSPLY. Given in full, the CDR3 is CASSPVRSYNSPLYF.

With respect to this clone: Germline and genes here are mouse. The observed sequence ends 1 residue before the CDR3 terminus, with the missing tail filled in from the germline J gene. This sequence joins TRBV3 and TRBJ2-2; 8 bases are a match to TRBD2. Germline-derived CDR1 and CDR2 are SNHLY and FYNGKV (reference sequence). The J segment lost 4 bases and the V segment lost 3 bases, leaving 7 bases of the junction unmatched. The CDR3 contains 16 residues. This CDR3 is CASSFGGGRLTGQLYF. The sequenced part of the CDR3 DNA is TGTGCCAGCAGCTTTGGGGGGGGGCGCCTCACCGGGCAGCTCTAC. Looking up the rest from reference TRBV3 and TRBJ2-2 gives the full variable domain: GPKVLQIPSHQIIDMGQMVTLNCDPVSNHLYFYWYKQILGQQMEFLVNFYNGKVMEKSKLFKDQFSVERPDGSYFTLKIQPTALEDSAVYFCASSFGGGRLTGQLYFGEGSKLTVL.

A remark on this clone: Gene and germline names: mouse. CDR3 DNA (partial): TGTGCCAGCAGTCTGTATATGGACACAGAAGTCTTC. Its protein is CASSLYMDTEVF. The CDR3 as a whole reads CASSLYMDTEVFF. The chain links TRBV24 to TRBJ1-1, with D unresolved. The read halts 1 residue ahead of the CDR3 end, with the missing end drawn from the germline J gene. The CDR3 sequence is 13 residues long. CDR1 is KGHTA and CDR2 is FRNEEI in the germline V gene. V gave up 0 bases and J gave up 3 bases, with 5 bases separating them.

With respect to this clone: Mouse names are used for the genes. From the germline J gene comes the end of the CDR3, since the read stops 1 residue before it. The chain employs TRBV15 and TRBJ2-4; 10 bases line up with TRBD2. Trimming cost V 3 bases and J 0 bases; bases outside gene matches: 0. The germline V gene encodes CDR1 SGHND and CDR2 FRSKSL. CDR3 length equals 15 residues. CDR3 bases read: TGTGCCAGCAGTTTGGACTGGGGGAGTCAAAACACCTTGTAC. It translates to CASSLDWGSQNTLY. The full CDR3 sequence reads CASSLDWGSQNTLYF.

This clone has only a few counts. The gene names here belong to mouse. The CDR3 end lies 1 residue beyond the end of the read and is filled in from the germline J gene. This chain connects TRBV20 to TRBJ1-1; no clear D. The CDR3 is 14 residues long. Trimming left V 0 bases short and J 0 bases short, with 8 bases between. Germline V gene sequence: CDR1 GFQATS, CDR2 STVNSAI. The CDR3 sequence: CGARDPRTNTEVFF. CDR3 DNA (partial): TGTGGTGCTAGGGATCCCAGAACAAACACAGAAGTCTTC.